One T cell receptor (beta chain) is described in this entry. This sample is part of a study of blood T cell repertoires in COVID-19. Authors' analysis steps: Estimation of nucleated cell counts was performed using reference gene primer amplification. This table comes from immunoSEQ multiplex PCR, and its TCRdb copy is limited to in-frame clones, with some not included. V and J calls and clone size are as listed in that table; D and trimming were resolved from the DNA. The data show about 330,000 clones, approximately 88% seen once. Everyone who took part was roughly 18 to 89 years old, and they came from about two dozen US areas. There are 15 residues in the CDR3. V was shortened by 5 bases and J by 2 bases, with 10 bases between the two germline ends. Germline V CDR1 and CDR2: LNHDA, SQIVND (reference sequence).

This receptor was taken from a man in his thirties or forties who had recovered from COVID-19. The V and J genes are TRBV19 and TRBJ2-6; D is perhaps TRBD1 (6 bases). The sample comprised PBMCs or T cells enriched from blood (not recorded which). Here the CDR3 DNA reads TGTGCCAGTAGTCCCCGACAGGCTGGGGCCAACGTCCTGACTTTC. It is translated as CASSPRQAGANVLTF.